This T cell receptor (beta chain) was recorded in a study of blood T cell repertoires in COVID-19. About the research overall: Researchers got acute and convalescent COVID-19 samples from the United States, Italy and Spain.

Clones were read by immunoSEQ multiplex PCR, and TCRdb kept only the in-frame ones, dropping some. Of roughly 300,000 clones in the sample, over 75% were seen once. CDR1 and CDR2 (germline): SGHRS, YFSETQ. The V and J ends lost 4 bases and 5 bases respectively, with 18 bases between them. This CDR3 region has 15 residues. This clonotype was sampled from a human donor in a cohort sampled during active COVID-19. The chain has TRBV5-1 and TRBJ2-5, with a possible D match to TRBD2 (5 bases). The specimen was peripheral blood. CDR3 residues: CASSPNGSGGETQYF. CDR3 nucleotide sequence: TGCGCCAGCAGCCCCAACGGATCAGGCGGGGAGACCCAGTACTTC.